This T cell receptor beta chain came from a study of T cell responses to AZD1222 COVID-19 vaccine. Whole-study context: Pooling of second doses given at about 4 or about 12 weeks was done.

The germline V and J ends were trimmed by 7 bases and 1 base, with 7 bases remaining between them. Germline values: CDR1 LGHDT, CDR2 YNNKEL (reference sequence). The CDR3 consists of 12 residues. Libraries were prepared by immunoSEQ multiplex PCR; TCRdb keeps only in-frame clonotypes and omits some of them. The profile shows 90,000 to 120,000 clones, about nine tenths of them singletons. Study outcomes and limitations: Mapped onto spike, vaccine-associated CD4 TCRs spanned it and were dominant at 160-218 and 743-854. Seropositive at baseline were only a handful of AZD1222 recipients. Among spike-specific TCRs, nearly half reportedly target unmutated variant regions.

Concerning this clone itself: Its antigen is currently unknown.

Material: peripheral blood, obtained on day 0 of AZD1222 vaccination. This clonotype was sampled from an adult in good health. The chain has TRBV3-1 (or the pseudogene TRBV3-2) and TRBJ1-1, with TRBD1 as a possible D gene (6 bases). The CDR3 protein is CASKGGNTEAFF. The CDR3 DNA reads as TGTGCCAGCAAAGGGGGGAACACTGAAGCTTTCTTT.